The 6 T cell receptor beta chains reported below all come from one sample, sequenced in a study of T cells in narcolepsy. These receptors are not linked to any known antigen. Clones were sequenced by immunoSEQ multiplex PCR, and TCRdb holds only the in-frame ones, with some missing. The top ten clones hold around 62% of a sample with approximately 730 clones, 25% to 35% of them seen once. The source material was cultured CD8+ T cells from cerebrospinal fluid. Receptor source: a human donor with narcolepsy.

The J gene is TRBJ2-7, the V gene TRBV4-2; TRBD1 matches 8 bases. The CDR3 runs 15 residues. V was clipped by 6 bases and J by 2 bases; unmatched bases: 9. Germline loops: CDR1 LGHNA, CDR2 YNFKEQ. The CDR3 here is CASRSGDRRPYEQYF. DNA for the CDR3: TGTGCCAGCAGGAGTGGGGACAGGCGACCCTACGAGCAGTACTTC.

V gene TRBV4-3 combines with J gene TRBJ2-5; D may be TRBD1 or TRBD2 (6 bases each). The CDR3 totals 16 residues. The V gene lost 2 bases and the J gene lost 2 bases, with 15 bases spanning the gap. The germline V gene has CDR1 LGHNA and CDR2 YSLEER. CDR3 in amino acids: CASSQRTGGGQETQYF. Written as DNA, the CDR3 is TGCGCCAGCAGCCAACGCACCGGGGGCGGACAAGAGACCCAGTACTTC.

This clone showed up just a few times. A far bigger clonotype differs at one base, so this is likely a read error. The CDR3 DNA reads TGTGCCTGCAGCGAAGGGTTGAACACCGGGGAGCTGTTTTTT. Its protein is CACSEGLNTGELFF. V usage is TRBV4-2 and J usage is TRBJ2-2; D remains ambiguous. The CDR3 has 14 residues. The germline CDR1 and CDR2 sequences are LGHNA and YNFKEQ.

Details on this clone: Germline is not matched at one junction end, which may reflect a read error. This CDR3 is CACSLAPGVGNTIFF. CDR3 DNA sequence: TGTGCCTGCAGCTTAGCCCCCGGGGTTGGAAACACCATATTTTTT. V gene TRBV5-4 combines with J gene TRBJ1-3; the D is unclear. The germline CDR1 and CDR2 sequences are SGHNT and YYREEE (reference sequence). The CDR3 contains 15 residues.

In this sample, this clone turned up a few times. Relative to the germline gene, one junction end is altered; a read error may explain this. The rearrangement links TRBV5-5 to TRBJ2-3, with D hard to call. The CDR3 covers 14 residues. Germline V CDR1 and CDR2: SGHKS, YYEKEE (reference sequence). The CDR3 protein is CASSQYWSADTQYF. The CDR3 region has the DNA TGCGCCAGCAGCCAATATTGGTCAGCAGATACGCAGTATTTT.

The chain employs TRBV4-3 and TRBJ1-1; D not certain. V lost 5 bases to trimming and J lost 4 bases, with 11 bases between them. Per the germline V gene, CDR1 is LGHNA and CDR2 is YSLEER. The CDR3 totals 13 residues. CDR3 DNA: TGCGCCAGCAGCGAAGGACGGATCACTGAAGCTTTCTTT. It encodes CASSEGRITEAFF.